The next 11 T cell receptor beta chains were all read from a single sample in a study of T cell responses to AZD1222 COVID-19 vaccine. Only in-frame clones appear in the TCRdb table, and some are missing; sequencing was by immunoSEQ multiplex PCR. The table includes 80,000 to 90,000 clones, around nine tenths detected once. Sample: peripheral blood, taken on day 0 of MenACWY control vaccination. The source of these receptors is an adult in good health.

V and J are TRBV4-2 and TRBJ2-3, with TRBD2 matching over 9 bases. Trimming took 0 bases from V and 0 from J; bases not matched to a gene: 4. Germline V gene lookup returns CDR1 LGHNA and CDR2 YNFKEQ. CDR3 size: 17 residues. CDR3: CASSQETSGGSTDTQYF. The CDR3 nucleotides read TGTGCCAGCAGCCAAGAGACTAGCGGTGGGAGCACAGATACGCAGTATTTT.

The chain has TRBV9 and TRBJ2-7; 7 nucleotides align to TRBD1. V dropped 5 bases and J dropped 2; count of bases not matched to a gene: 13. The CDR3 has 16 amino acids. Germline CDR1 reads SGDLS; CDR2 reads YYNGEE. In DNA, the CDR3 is TGTGCCAGCAGTCGGGGAACGGTAGGGGGCCCCTACGAGCAGTACTTC. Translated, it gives CASSRGTVGGPYEQYF.

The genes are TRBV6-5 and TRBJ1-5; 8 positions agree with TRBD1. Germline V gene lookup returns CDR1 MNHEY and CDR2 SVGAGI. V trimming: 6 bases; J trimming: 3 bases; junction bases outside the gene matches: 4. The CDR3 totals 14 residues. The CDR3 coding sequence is TGTGCCAGCAGGGCGGACAGGGACAATCAGCCCCAGCATTTT. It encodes CASRADRDNQPQHF.

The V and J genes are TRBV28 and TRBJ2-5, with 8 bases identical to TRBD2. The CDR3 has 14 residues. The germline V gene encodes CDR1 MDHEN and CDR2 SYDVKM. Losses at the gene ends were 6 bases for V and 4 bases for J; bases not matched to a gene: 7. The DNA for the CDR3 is TGTGCCAGCAGCTACCCGGGAGGGGGAGAGACCCAGTACTTC. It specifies CASSYPGGGETQYF.

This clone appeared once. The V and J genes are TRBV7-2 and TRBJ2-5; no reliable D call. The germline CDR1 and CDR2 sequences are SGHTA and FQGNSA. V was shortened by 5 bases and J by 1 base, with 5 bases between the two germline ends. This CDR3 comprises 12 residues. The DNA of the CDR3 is TGTGCCAGCAGCGGACCCCAAGAGACCCAGTACTTC. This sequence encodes CASSGPQETQYF.

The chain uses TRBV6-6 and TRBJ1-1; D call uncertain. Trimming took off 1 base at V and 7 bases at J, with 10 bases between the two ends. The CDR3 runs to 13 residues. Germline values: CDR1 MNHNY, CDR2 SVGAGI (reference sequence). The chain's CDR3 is CASSYYHPGEAFF. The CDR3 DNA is TGTGCCAGCAGTTACTACCACCCGGGTGAAGCTTTCTTT.

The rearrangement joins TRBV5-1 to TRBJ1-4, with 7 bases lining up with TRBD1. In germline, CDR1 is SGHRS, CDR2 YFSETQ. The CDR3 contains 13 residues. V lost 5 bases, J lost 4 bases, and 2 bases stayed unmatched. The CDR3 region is CASRGQVNEKLFF. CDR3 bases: TGCGCCAGCAGAGGACAGGTTAATGAAAAACTGTTTTTT.

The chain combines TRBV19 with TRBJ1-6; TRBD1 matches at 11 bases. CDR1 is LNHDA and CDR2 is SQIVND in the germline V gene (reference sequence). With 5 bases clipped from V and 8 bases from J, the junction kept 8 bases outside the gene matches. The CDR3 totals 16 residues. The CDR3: CASSHRDRGFDSPLHF. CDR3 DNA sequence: TGTGCCAGTAGTCACCGGGACAGGGGGTTCGATTCACCCCTCCACTTT.

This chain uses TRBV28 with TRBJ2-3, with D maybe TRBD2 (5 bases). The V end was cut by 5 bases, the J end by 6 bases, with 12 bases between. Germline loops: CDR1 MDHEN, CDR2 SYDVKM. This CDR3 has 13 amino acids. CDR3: CASSPLTGDTQYF. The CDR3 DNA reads TGTGCCAGCAGTCCCCTGACGGGGGATACGCAGTATTTT.

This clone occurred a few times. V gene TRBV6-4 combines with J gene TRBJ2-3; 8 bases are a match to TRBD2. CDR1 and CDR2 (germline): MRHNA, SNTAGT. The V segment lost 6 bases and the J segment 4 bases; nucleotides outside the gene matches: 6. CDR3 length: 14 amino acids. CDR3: CASSAGLGADTQYF. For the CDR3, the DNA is TGTGCCAGCAGCGCGGGACTAGGGGCAGATACGCAGTATTTT.

CDR3 amino acids: CASGIGNSNYGYTF. The CDR3 DNA reads TGTGCCAGCGGGATCGGGAATAGTAACTATGGCTACACCTTC. The rearrangement joins TRBV3-1 (or the pseudogene TRBV3-2) to TRBJ1-2; D is uncertain. CDR1 and CDR2 (germline): LGHDT, YNNKEL (reference sequence). V was cut by 8 bases and J by 1 base, with 14 bases left in between. The CDR3 has 14 residues.